This TCR beta chain was retrieved from a study of CD8+ T cells in alopecia areata. Study as a whole: At a dose of 5 to 10 mg twice daily, oral tofacitinib was given to treated patients. Study outcomes and limitations: Patients displayed less clarity in TCR sharing than mice, a finding possibly related to HLA. It was lesional scalp, especially alopecia totalis/universalis, that showed higher clonality than normal scalp.

In regard to this clone: The antigen remains undetermined.

In germline, CDR1 is PRHDT, CDR2 FYEKMQ (reference sequence). V was pared by 8 bases and J by 4 bases, with 22 bases between. This CDR3 is built from 16 residues. Specimens obtained from alopecia areata patients comprised lesional scalp punch biopsies and peripheral blood. Reverse transcription of extracted RNA yielded cDNA, which provided the sequencing template. The table came from immunoSEQ multiplex PCR; TCRdb's copy has only in-frame clones and leaves some out. The data show 150,000 to 160,000 clones, 40% to 65% seen once. The gene calls are TRBV13 and TRBJ2-3; weak D call: TRBD2 (6 bases). This receptor was identified in a human donor with alopecia areata. Sample: CD8+ T cells sorted from blood, taken at week 0. The CDR3 DNA follows: TGTGCCAGCCGCCATCGCGGGACCCAACGACCAGATACGCAGTATTTT. Translating it yields CASRHRGTQRPDTQYF.